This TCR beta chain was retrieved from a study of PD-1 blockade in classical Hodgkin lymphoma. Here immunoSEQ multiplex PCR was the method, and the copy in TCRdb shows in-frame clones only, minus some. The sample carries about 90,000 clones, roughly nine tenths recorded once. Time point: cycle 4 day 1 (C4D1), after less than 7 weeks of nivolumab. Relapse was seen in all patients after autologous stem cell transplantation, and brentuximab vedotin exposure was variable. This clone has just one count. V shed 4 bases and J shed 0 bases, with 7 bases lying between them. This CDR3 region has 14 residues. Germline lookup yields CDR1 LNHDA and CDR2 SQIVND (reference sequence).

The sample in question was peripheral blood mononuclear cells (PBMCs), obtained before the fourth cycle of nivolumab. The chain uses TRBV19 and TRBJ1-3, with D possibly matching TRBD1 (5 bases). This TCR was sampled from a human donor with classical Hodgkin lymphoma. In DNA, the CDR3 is TGTGCCAGTAGTACGACAGACTCTGGAAACACCATATATTTT. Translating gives CASSTTDSGNTIYF.